The 25 T cell receptor beta chains below were found in one sample sequenced in a study of blood T cells in healthy people across ages (dated by TCRdb to the mid-2010s). Preparation of the library involved 5' RACE. The instrument given in TCRdb is Illumina HiSeq 2500. A second 7 to 11 cycle PCR used a sample-barcoded 5' primer and a J-beta primer mix. TCRdb reprocessing: public reads trimmed at Q25 with fastp, clones called with MiXCR, in-frame beta chains kept. Identical CDR3 proteins give one entry, which carries the most common genes and DNA. In this sample the table shows some 780,000 distinct CDR3 sequences, roughly three fifths of which occur a single time. The ten most abundant clones make up more than 25% of the sample. Source material: blood. These receptors were collected from a man between 40 and 49 years old in good health.

The V gene is TRBV29-1, the J gene TRBJ2-7, with 7 bases lining up with TRBD1. Germline values: CDR1 SQVTM, CDR2 ANQGSEA. J was trimmed by 7 bases and V by 8 bases; bases with no gene match: 14. This CDR3 is built from 13 residues. CDR3 nucleotide sequence: TGCAGCCCGCGGGTGACAGGGCACAATGAGCAGTACTTC. Protein sequence: CSPRVTGHNEQYF.

V gene TRBV3-1 combines with J gene TRBJ2-3, with D possibly matching TRBD2 (5 bases). V lost 4 bases and J lost 0, with 14 bases in between. This CDR3 comprises 16 residues. Germline V CDR1 and CDR2: LGHDT, YNNKEL (reference sequence). As DNA, the CDR3 is TGTGCCAGCAGCCTCCCCCTCGGCGGGAGCACAGATACGCAGTATTTT. This codes for CASSLPLGGSTDTQYF.

The J gene is TRBJ2-3, the V gene TRBV20-1; no firm D call. Germline CDR1 is DFQATT and CDR2 is SNEGSKA (reference sequence). This CDR3 spans 14 amino acids. The V and J ends lost 1 base and 2 bases respectively, with 10 bases between them. The CDR3 here is CSARGPDVTDTQYF. DNA of the CDR3: TGCAGTGCTAGAGGGCCGGATGTCACAGATACGCAGTATTTT.

J is TRBJ2-6 and V is TRBV7-9, with 10 bases lining up with TRBD1. CDR1 and CDR2 (germline): SEHNR, FQNEAQ (reference sequence). The junction had 10 bases not matched to a gene; V was cut back by 5 bases and J by 3 bases. This CDR3 has 18 amino acids. CDR3 sequence reads: CASSPSGTGVRGANVLTF. The CDR3 nucleotides are TGTGCCAGCAGCCCATCCGGGACAGGGGTTCGTGGGGCCAACGTCCTGACTTTC.

V is TRBV6-5 and J is TRBJ2-1; possibly TRBD2 for D (5 bases). The closer fit of TRBJ2-7 to the DNA end suggests the J call may be wrong. The CDR3 has 13 amino acids. Germline V lookup: CDR1 MNHEY, CDR2 SVGAGI. CDR3: CASRPSSYNEQYF. The CDR3 nucleotides read TGTGCCAGCAGGCCTAGCTCCTACAATGAGCAGTACTTC.

Comments on this clonotype: This sequence may be a read error, since a much larger clone differs from it by one base. V and J are TRBV20-1 and TRBJ2-4; TRBD1 matches at 9 bases. The J call may not be correct, given that the DNA end is closer to TRBJ2-7. CDR3 length equals 12 residues. CDR1 and CDR2 (germline): DFQATT, SNEGSKA (reference sequence). The CDR3: CSATDRGIEQYF. The CDR3 nucleotides read TGCAGTGCCACGGACAGGGGTATCGAGCAGTACTTC.

The V call is TRBV5-1, the J call TRBJ2-5, with D perhaps TRBD2 (5 bases). Germline V CDR1 and CDR2: SGHRS, YFSETQ. CDR3 length equals 16 residues. The V end lost 2 bases, the J end lost 4 bases, and 18 bases lay between the germline ends. This chain's CDR3 is CASSFLPRDRLETQYF. CDR3 coding DNA: TGCGCCAGCAGCTTTCTCCCACGGGATCGGCTAGAGACCCAGTACTTC.

V gene TRBV5-1 combines with J gene TRBJ2-4; D gene uncertain. The assigned J gene may be wrong: the sequence end matches TRBJ2-7 better. The CDR3 has 13 amino acids. Per the germline V gene, CDR1 is SGHRS and CDR2 is YFSETQ. The CDR3 coding sequence is TGCGCCAGCAGCTTGGGGCCAAGCGACGAGCAGTACTTC. The encoded protein is CASSLGPSDEQYF.

This clonotype was counted a few times. The V and J genes are TRBV20-1 and TRBJ1-5, with D tentatively TRBD1 (5 bases). V shed 5 bases and J shed 4 bases, with 15 bases lying between them. The germline V gene has CDR1 DFQATT and CDR2 SNEGSKA (reference sequence). The CDR3 is made up of 14 amino acids. This chain's CDR3 is CSASLGGGNQPQHF. In DNA, the CDR3 is TGCAGTGCTTCCCTTGGGGGTGGTAATCAGCCCCAGCATTTT.

The chain couples TRBV20-1 to TRBJ2-5, with D tentatively TRBD1 or TRBD2 (6 bases each). With the DNA end fitting TRBJ2-7 better, the J assignment may be wrong. The CDR3 length is 12 residues. From germline, CDR1 is DFQATT and CDR2 SNEGSKA (reference sequence). The CDR3 spells CSPHKQGGEQYF. CDR3 DNA: TGCAGTCCTCATAAACAGGGAGGCGAGCAGTACTTC.

This rearrangement joins TRBV11-2 to TRBJ2-1, with 11 bases matching TRBD2. Germline V CDR1 and CDR2: SGHAT, FQNNGV. The V gene end was trimmed by 5 bases and the J gene end by 6 bases; junction bases not matched to a gene: 9. This CDR3 has 16 residues. CDR3 sequence: CASSLLAGVKFNEQFF. CDR3 coding DNA: TGTGCCAGCAGCCTACTAGCGGGAGTTAAATTCAATGAGCAGTTCTTC.

This clonotype was counted only a few times. This chain links TRBV7-9 with TRBJ1-2; D remains ambiguous. CDR1 is SEHNR and CDR2 is FQNEAQ in the germline V gene (reference sequence). The CDR3 extends over 14 amino acids. V was clipped by 4 bases and J by 3 bases, with 12 bases between them. The CDR3: CASSSVRSDYGYTF. CDR3 nucleotides: TGTGCCAGCAGCTCGGTCCGTAGTGACTATGGCTACACCTTC.

This chain connects TRBV6-1 to TRBJ2-3, with 11 positions matching TRBD2. The J segment lost 2 bases and the V segment lost 7 bases, leaving 5 bases of the junction unmatched. CDR1 is MNHNS and CDR2 is SASEGT in the germline V gene. The CDR3 has 15 amino acids. The CDR3 DNA is TGTGCCAGCAAGCTAGCGGGAGGCACCACAGATACGCAGTATTTT. This encodes CASKLAGGTTDTQYF.

This clonotype appeared once. The chain couples TRBV29-1 to TRBJ2-7; D is undetermined. Between the trimmed V and J ends, which lost 1 base and 0 bases, there was a span of 10 bases. Germline V lookup: CDR1 SQVTM, CDR2 ANQGSEA. The CDR3 is made up of 14 amino acids. This CDR3 reads CSVEVGSSSYEQYF. As DNA, the CDR3 is TGCAGCGTTGAAGTTGGGTCGAGCTCCTACGAGCAGTACTTC.

This clonotype has only a few counts. The rearrangement joins TRBV6-6 to TRBJ2-7; D not resolved. Germline V gene data show CDR1 as MNHNY and CDR2 as SVGAGI (reference sequence). CDR3 size: 13 residues. Trimming took off 6 bases at V and 2 bases at J, with 11 bases between the two ends. The CDR3, as DNA: TGTGCCAGCAGACCCAGTAGGCCCTACGAGCAGTACTTC. Translating gives CASRPSRPYEQYF.

This clonotype was counted only a few times. V usage is TRBV27 and J usage is TRBJ2-1; the D gene is possibly TRBD2 (7 bases). V lost 6 bases and J lost 7, with 19 bases in between. In germline, CDR1 is MNHEY, CDR2 SMNVEV (reference sequence). The CDR3 has 15 amino acids. The DNA for the CDR3 is TGTGCCAGCAGCCTAGGGGGAGGCGGGAGTAATGAGCAGTTCTTC. This gives the protein CASSLGGGGSNEQFF.

This clonotype was detected only a few times. The V gene is TRBV4-2, the J gene TRBJ1-5; D is uncertain. Deletions cut 4 bases from V and 5 bases from J, with 12 bases between. CDR1 is LGHNA and CDR2 is YNFKEQ in the germline V gene. The CDR3 runs 14 residues. This CDR3 is CASSPAGGDQPQHF. The CDR3, as DNA: TGTGCCAGCAGCCCTGCGGGTGGCGATCAGCCCCAGCATTTT.

This chain connects TRBV12-5 to TRBJ1-2; TRBD1 matches at 7 bases. The CDR3 runs to 16 residues. Germline CDR1 reads LGHNT; CDR2 reads FRNRAP. The V segment lost 1 base and the J segment 0 bases; nucleotides outside the gene matches: 5. The DNA of the CDR3 is TGTGCTAGTGGTTTGGATCGGACAGGAACTAACTATGGCTACACCTTC. It specifies CASGLDRTGTNYGYTF.

The rearrangement joins TRBV6-6 to TRBJ1-4, with D maybe TRBD1 (5 bases). V was trimmed by 6 bases and J by 4 bases, leaving 9 bases between them. Germline lookup yields CDR1 MNHNY and CDR2 SVGAGI (reference sequence). This CDR3 is built from 13 residues. The CDR3 DNA follows: TGTGCCAGCAGCAGACAGTTTAATGAAAAACTGTTTTTT. Translating it yields CASSRQFNEKLFF.

The CDR3 nucleotides are TGTGCCAGTAGCGATCGGGGGGCCCTTGAGCAGTTCTTC. This encodes CASSDRGALEQFF. J is TRBJ2-1 and V is TRBV19; D possibly corresponds to TRBD2 (7 bases). This CDR3 has 13 amino acids. Per the germline V gene, CDR1 is LNHDA and CDR2 is SQIVND (reference sequence). V was clipped by 6 bases and J by 9 bases, with 15 bases between them.

The chain has TRBV5-1 and TRBJ2-3, with TRBD1 matching over 8 bases. J lost 6 bases, V lost 1 base, and 13 bases had no gene match. Per the germline V gene, CDR1 is SGHRS and CDR2 is YFSETQ. This CDR3 region has 17 residues. CDR3 in DNA: TGCGCCAGCAGCTTGTCTTCGAACAGGGGGATCGACGATACGCAGTATTTT. It codes for CASSLSSNRGIDDTQYF.

CDR3 sequence reads: CASSSPGSFRTDTQYF. CDR3 in DNA: TGTGCCAGCAGCTCCCCGGGGAGCTTCCGCACAGATACGCAGTATTTT. V gene TRBV7-3 combines with J gene TRBJ2-3, with D tentatively TRBD2 (5 bases). V lost 4 bases to trimming and J lost 1 base, with 15 bases between them. The germline gives CDR1 SGHTA, CDR2 FQGTGA. The CDR3 spans 16 residues. The full variable domain, its missing parts supplied by reference TRBV7-3 and TRBJ2-3, is GAGVSQTPSNKVTEKGKYVELRCDPISGHTALYWYRQSLGQGPEFLIYFQGTGAADDSGLPNDRFFAVRPEGSVSTLKIQRTERGDSAVYLCASSSPGSFRTDTQYFGPGTRLTVL.

This chain joins TRBV29-1 and TRBJ2-3, with 9 bases matching TRBD2. Trimming took 5 bases from V and 5 from J; bases not matched to a gene: 8. This CDR3 contains 14 residues. Looked up from germline, CDR1 is SQVTM and CDR2 is ANQGSEA. The CDR3 region is CSVPLAGTGDTQYF. CDR3 in DNA: TGCAGCGTTCCGCTAGCGGGAACGGGAGATACGCAGTATTTT.

The chain recombines TRBV4-2 with TRBJ2-5; 11 bases agree with TRBD2. Germline CDR1 reads LGHNA; CDR2 reads YNFKEQ. With V trimmed by 3 bases and J by 4 bases, 10 bases remained unmatched. The CDR3 has 17 amino acids. CDR3 amino acids: CASSHYPTSGVRETQYF. In DNA, the CDR3 is TGTGCCAGCAGCCACTACCCGACTAGCGGGGTAAGAGAGACCCAGTACTTC.

The rearrangement joins TRBV29-1 to TRBJ1-1; no clear D. The CDR3 sequence is 11 residues long. Germline CDR1 SQVTM, CDR2 ANQGSEA. The ends were cut back, 5 bases at V and 2 bases at J, with 6 bases in the middle. CDR3 nucleotide sequence: TGCAGCGTTCGGTCAAACACTGAAGCTTTCTTT. Translating gives CSVRSNTEAFF.